This T cell receptor (beta chain) is from a study of early T cells in non-severe SARS-CoV-2 infection. The overall study: Bulk RNA isolated from unsorted whole blood underwent sequencing; chains were not paired. Regarding the study as a whole: Anti-spike CD8 responses were favored by VDJdb matching, which missed private and CD4 specificities.

Unique molecular identifier tags were affixed to discrete cDNA molecules. TCRdb redid the calling of the 5' RACE reads with MiXCR, one entry per CDR3 protein. Of tens of thousands of distinct CDR3 sequences in the sample, around 10% were seen once. The CDR3 contains 13 residues. The trim removed 6 bases at V and 2 bases at J, leaving 2 bases unmatched. Germline loops: CDR1 MNHNY, CDR2 SVGAGI (reference sequence). This clonotype came up many times. Its cognate antigen is unknown. The receptor was isolated from an adult who was a healthcare worker with PCR-confirmed SARS-CoV-2 infection or an uninfected control (not recorded which). This sequence joins TRBV6-6 and TRBJ1-2; 8 bases map to TRBD1. Sequencing was carried out using whole blood. In DNA form, the CDR3 reads TGTGCCAGCAGCCGGACAGGGAACTATGGCTACACCTTC. It is translated as CASSRTGNYGYTF.